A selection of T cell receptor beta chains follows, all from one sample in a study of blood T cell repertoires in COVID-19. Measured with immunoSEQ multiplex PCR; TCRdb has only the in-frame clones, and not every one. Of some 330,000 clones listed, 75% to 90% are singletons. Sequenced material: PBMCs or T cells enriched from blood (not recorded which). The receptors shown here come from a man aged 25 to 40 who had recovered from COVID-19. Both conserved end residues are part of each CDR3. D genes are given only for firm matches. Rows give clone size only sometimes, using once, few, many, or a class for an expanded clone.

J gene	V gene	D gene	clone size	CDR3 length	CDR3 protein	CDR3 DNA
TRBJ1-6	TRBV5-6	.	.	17	CASSVARVSGANSPLHF	TGTGCCAGCAGCGTTGCGAGGGTGTCAGGGGCTAATTCACCCCTCCACTTT
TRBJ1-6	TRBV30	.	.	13	CARLETDNSPLHF	TGTGCCCGCCTGGAGACAGATAATTCACCCCTCCACTTT
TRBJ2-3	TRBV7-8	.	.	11	CASSPGYTQYF	TGTGCCAGCAGCCCAGGCTATACGCAGTATTTT
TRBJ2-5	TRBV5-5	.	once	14	CASSLQGWTETQYF	TGTGCCAGCAGCTTGCAGGGGTGGACGGAGACCCAGTACTTC
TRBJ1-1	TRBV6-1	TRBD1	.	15	CASSEDPWTGPEAFF	TGTGCCAGCAGTGAAGATCCCTGGACAGGCCCTGAAGCTTTCTTT
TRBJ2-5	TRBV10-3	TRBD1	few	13	CAISDRGRETQYF	TGTGCCATCAGTGACAGGGGGCGAGAGACCCAGTACTTC
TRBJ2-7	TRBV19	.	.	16	CASSIDRKGSSYEQYF	TGTGCCAGTAGTATAGATCGGAAAGGGAGCTCCTACGAGCAGTACTTC
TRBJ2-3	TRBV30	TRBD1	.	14	CACSRDRGPDTQYF	TGTGCCTGCTCTAGGGACAGGGGGCCTGATACGCAGTATTTT
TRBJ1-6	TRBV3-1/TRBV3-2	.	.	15	CASSHEEQGNSPLHF	TGTGCCAGCAGCCATGAGGAGCAGGGTAATTCACCCCTCCACTTT
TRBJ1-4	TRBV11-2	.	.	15	CASSQDCGVDEKLFF	TGTGCCAGCAGCCAAGATTGCGGGGTTGACGAAAAACTGTTTTTT
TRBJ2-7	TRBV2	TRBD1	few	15	CASRGQVLISYEQYF	TGTGCCAGCAGAGGACAGGTGTTAATCTCCTACGAGCAGTACTTC
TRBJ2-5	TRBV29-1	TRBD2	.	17	CSVEDPLAGGTQETQYF	TGCAGCGTTGAAGATCCGCTAGCGGGGGGAACCCAAGAGACCCAGTACTTC
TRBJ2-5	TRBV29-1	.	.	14	CSVEGWDYQETQYF	TGCAGCGTTGAAGGATGGGACTACCAAGAGACCCAGTACTTC
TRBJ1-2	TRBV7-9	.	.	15	CASSLVPSGDYGYTF	TGTGCCAGCAGCCTCGTCCCCTCCGGGGACTATGGCTACACCTTC
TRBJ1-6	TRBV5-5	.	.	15	CASSFNDGQDSPLHF	TGTGCCAGCAGCTTCAACGATGGCCAAGATTCACCCCTCCACTTT
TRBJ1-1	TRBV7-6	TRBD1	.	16	CASSDPRQGMNTEAFF	TGTGCCAGCAGCGACCCCAGACAGGGAATGAACACTGAAGCTTTCTTT
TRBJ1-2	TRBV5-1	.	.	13	CASSLGAPNGYTF	TGCGCCAGCAGCTTGGGTGCGCCGAATGGCTACACCTTC
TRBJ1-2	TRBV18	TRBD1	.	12	CASSPTGNGYTF	TGTGCCAGCTCACCGACAGGGAATGGCTACACCTTC
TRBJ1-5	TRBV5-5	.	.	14	CASSFRGAGQPQHF	TGTGCCAGCAGCTTTCGGGGGGCGGGTCAGCCCCAGCATTTT
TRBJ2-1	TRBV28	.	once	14	CASSFIIRGNEQFF	TGTGCCAGCAGTTTTATCATTAGGGGCAATGAGCAGTTCTTC
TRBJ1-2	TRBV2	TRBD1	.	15	CASSGQGARGYGYTF	TGTGCCAGCAGTGGTCAGGGGGCGCGTGGCTATGGCTACACCTTC
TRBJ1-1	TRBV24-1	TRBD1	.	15	CATSDATGGDTEAFF	TGTGCCACCAGTGATGCGACAGGGGGGGACACTGAAGCTTTCTTT
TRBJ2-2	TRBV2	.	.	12	CASTTRPGELFF	TGTGCCAGTACTACTAGGCCCGGGGAGCTGTTTTTT
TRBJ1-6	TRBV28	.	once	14	CASRSGGYNSPLHF	TGTGCCAGCAGAAGCGGGGGCTATAATTCACCCCTCCACTTT
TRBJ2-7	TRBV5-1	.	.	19	CASSDRDTFLALGAYEQYF	TGCGCCAGCAGTGACCGGGACACCTTTCTTGCCCTCGGGGCCTACGAGCAGTACTTC
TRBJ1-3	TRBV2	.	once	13	CASSQDSGNTIYF	TGTGCCAGCAGCCAGGACAGTGGAAACACCATATATTTT
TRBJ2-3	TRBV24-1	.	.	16	CATSDPSGGSTDTQYF	TGTGCCACCAGTGATCCGTCGGGGGGCAGCACAGATACGCAGTATTTT
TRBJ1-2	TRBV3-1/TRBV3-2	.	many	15	CASSHADRFGYGYTF	TGTGCCAGCAGCCATGCTGACAGGTTTGGCTATGGCTACACCTTC
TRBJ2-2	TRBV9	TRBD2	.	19	CASSGLPIPGLENGGELFF	TGTGCCAGCAGCGGTCTTCCCATACCGGGACTAGAAAATGGCGGGGAGCTGTTTTTT
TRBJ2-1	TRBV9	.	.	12	CASSVEGYEQFF	TGTGCCAGCAGCGTCGAGGGATATGAGCAGTTCTTC
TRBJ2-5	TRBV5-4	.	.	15	CASSSPERDKATQYF	TGTGCCAGCAGCTCACCCGAGCGGGACAAAGCGACCCAGTACTTC
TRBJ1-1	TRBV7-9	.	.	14	CAIHAGSMNTEAFF	TGTGCCATCCATGCAGGGTCCATGAACACTGAAGCTTTCTTT
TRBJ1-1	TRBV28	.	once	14	CASSLWGEATEAFF	TGTGCCAGCAGTTTATGGGGTGAGGCCACTGAAGCTTTCTTT
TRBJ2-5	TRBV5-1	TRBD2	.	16	CASSLGAGGTQETQYF	TGCGCCAGCAGCTTGGGAGCGGGGGGGACCCAAGAGACCCAGTACTTC
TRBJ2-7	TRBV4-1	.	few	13	CASSLAFGYEQYF	TGCGCCAGTTCACTGGCTTTCGGGTACGAGCAGTACTTC
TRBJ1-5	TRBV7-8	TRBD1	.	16	CASSGTGGAGNQPQHF	TGTGCCAGCAGCGGTACAGGGGGCGCGGGCAATCAGCCCCAGCATTTT
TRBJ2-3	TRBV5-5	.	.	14	CASSFGGGADTQYF	TGTGCCAGCAGCTTCGGAGGGGGGGCAGATACGCAGTATTTT
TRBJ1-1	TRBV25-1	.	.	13	CASSAGENTEAFF	TGTGCCAGCTCCGCGGGGGAGAACACTGAAGCTTTCTTT
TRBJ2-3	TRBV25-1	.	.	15	CASGGGGRRTDTQYF	TGTGCCAGCGGTGGGGGGGGGCGTAGGACAGATACGCAGTATTTT
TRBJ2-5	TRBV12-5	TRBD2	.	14	CASGIWGGQETQYF	TGTGCTAGTGGGATATGGGGGGGCCAAGAGACCCAGTACTTC
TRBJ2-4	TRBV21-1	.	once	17	CASSPRWRDGAKNIQYF	TGTGCCAGCAGCCCCCGTTGGCGGGATGGAGCCAAAAACATTCAGTACTTC
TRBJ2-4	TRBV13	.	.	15	CASSPRRDSENIQYF	TGTGCCAGCAGCCCGCGCCGGGACTCAGAAAACATTCAGTACTTC